These 8 T cell receptor beta chains came from one sample sequenced in a study of T cells in Graves' hyperthyroidism and ophthalmopathy. TCR beta CDR3 regions were amplified from RNA transcripts. HTBI primers were employed in a first-round RT-PCR of the TCR CDR3. From the multiplex PCR reads, TCRdb called clonotypes with MiXCR, one entry per CDR3 protein. The sample consists of hundreds of thousands of distinct CDR3 sequences, 15% to 20% of them appearing once. Sequencing input: blood. The receptors originated from a man aged 40-55 years with Graves' ophthalmopathy.

At least ten counts were recorded for this clonotype. V usage is TRBV5-6 and J usage is TRBJ2-5; no firm D call. CDR1 SGHDT and CDR2 YYEEEE come from the germline V gene. The CDR3 has 15 residues. V lost 1 base and J lost 4, with 14 bases in between. DNA for the CDR3: TGTGCCAGCAGCTTGTATTTGAGCGCCAGAGAGACCCAGTACTTC. As protein: CASSLYLSARETQYF.

This clonotype was found once. It may be a read error: a sequence one base away is much more abundant. This chain connects TRBV7-2 to TRBJ2-1, with D maybe TRBD2 (6 bases). The V and J ends lost 4 bases and 7 bases respectively, with 20 bases between them. From germline, CDR1 is SGHTA and CDR2 FQGNSA. The CDR3 length is 16 residues. CDR3 sequence: CASSSPTGVIENEQFF. CDR3 coding DNA: TGTGCCAGCAGCTCACCCACGGGAGTAATAGAAAATGAGCAGTTCTTC.

J is TRBJ2-1 and V is TRBV20-1; D perhaps matches TRBD2 (5 bases). This CDR3 has 15 amino acids. Germline CDR1 DFQATT, CDR2 SNEGSKA (reference sequence). V lost 2 bases and J lost 0, with 11 bases in between. CDR3 sequence: CSARIAPSSYNEQFF. The DNA for the CDR3 is TGCAGTGCTAGAATAGCGCCTAGCTCCTACAATGAGCAGTTCTTC.

The chain has TRBV3-1 and TRBJ2-2, with 8 nucleotides matching TRBD1. The length of the CDR3 is 15 residues. V trimming: 1 base; J trimming: 6 bases; junction bases outside the gene matches: 4. CDR1 is LGHDT, CDR2 YNNKEL, per germline (reference sequence). CDR3 sequence (DNA): TGTGCCAGCAGCCAAGTCCAGGGGGCAGCCGGGGAGCTGTTTTTT. Protein sequence: CASSQVQGAAGELFF.

This clonotype was seen more than once but under ten times. As DNA, the CDR3 is TGCGCCAGCCGAACCGCCCCAGGGAACTACGAGCAGTACTTC. Translated: CASRTAPGNYEQYF. This chain joins TRBV5-1 and TRBJ2-7, with a possible D match to TRBD1 (5 bases). This CDR3 region has 14 residues. CDR1 and CDR2 from the germline V gene are SGHRS and YFSETQ. Trimming pared 7 bases from V and 3 bases from J, leaving 17 bases between.

In this sample, this clonotype turned up a few times. This chain uses TRBV7-2 with TRBJ2-1, with a tentative D call TRBD1 (6 bases). The CDR3 extends over 14 amino acids. Per the germline V gene, CDR1 is SGHTA and CDR2 is FQGNSA. The V gene lost 4 bases and the J gene lost 7 bases, with 14 bases spanning the gap. The CDR3 DNA follows: TGTGCCAGCAGCTCTGGGGGCAGTGGAAATGAGCAGTTCTTC. This encodes CASSSGGSGNEQFF.

V usage is TRBV19 and J usage is TRBJ2-2; no clear D. CDR3 length equals 15 residues. Germline values: CDR1 LNHDA, CDR2 SQIVND (reference sequence). With 1 base removed from V and 5 bases from J, the gap between germline ends came to 11 bases. The DNA for the CDR3 is TGTGCCAGTAGTATAGGACGGCTTACTACCGGGGAGCTGTTTTTT. Residues: CASSIGRLTTGELFF. The complete variable domain, with remaining parts taken from reference TRBV19 and TRBJ2-2, reads DGGITQSPKYLFRKEGQNVTLSCEQNLNHDAMYWYRQDPGQGLRLIYYSQIVNDFQKGDIAEGYSVSREKKESFPLTVTSAQKNPTAFYLCASSIGRLTTGELFFGEGSRLTVL.

This clonotype was picked up a small number of times. A junction boundary mismatches the germline segment, possibly from a read error. The V and J genes are TRBV7-2 and TRBJ2-3; TRBD2 matches 8 bases. The CDR3 totals 13 residues. Germline V lookup: CDR1 SGHTA, CDR2 FQGNSA. CDR3 sequence reads: CASRWTGGGTRYF. CDR3 nucleotides: TGTGCCAGCAGATGGACTGGCGGGGGGACGCGGTATTTT.